Sequencing of this T cell receptor (beta chain) was carried out in a study of T cells in Graves' hyperthyroidism and ophthalmopathy. Notes on the study in general: It was a median approximately 7.1 months before onset that the model predicted ophthalmopathy. From stable hyperthyroidism, ophthalmopathy was separated by a 13 V-J model.

RNA transcripts gave rise to amplified TCR beta CDR3 regions. Carried out on the TCR CDR3, a first-round RT-PCR used the HTBI primer set. One entry per CDR3 protein results from TCRdb running MiXCR on the multiplex PCR reads. The sample includes over 250,000 distinct CDR3 sequences, around 13% seen only once; the top ten take approximately 35%. V lost 1 base to trimming and J lost 4 bases; unmatched junction nucleotides: 5. From germline, CDR1 is SEHNR and CDR2 FQNEAQ (reference sequence). The CDR3 loop spans 15 amino acids. This clonotype was seen more than once but under ten times. Its antigen is undetermined. Ophthalmopathy cases scored 3 or more on the Clinical Activity Score and 4 or more on NOSPECS grade, with duration below 3 months. Exclusion of patients followed from uncontrolled infection, other autoimmune disease, pregnancy or lactation.

The chain combines TRBV7-9 with TRBJ1-1, with 8 bases lining up with TRBD1. The sequencing sample was made of blood. The sequence came from a woman aged 40 to 50 with Graves' ophthalmopathy. This chain's CDR3 is CASSLVRGQGTEAFF. In DNA form, the CDR3 reads TGTGCCAGCAGCTTAGTCAGGGGGCAGGGCACTGAAGCTTTCTTT.